Shown below are 27 T cell receptor beta chains from a single sample sequenced in a study of blood T cell repertoires in COVID-19. Profiled with immunoSEQ multiplex PCR; TCRdb holds only in-frame clones, not every one. This sample has about 300,000 clones, with roughly 80% found just once. Sequenced input: peripheral blood. The receptor set was obtained from a human donor with COVID-19, enrolled during active disease. The donor label of this sample is uncertain.

The J gene is TRBJ1-6, the V gene TRBV14; the D is unclear. Germline V gene lookup returns CDR1 SGHDN and CDR2 FVKESK. The CDR3 runs to 14 residues. The V gene lost 4 bases and the J gene lost 4 bases, with 8 bases spanning the gap. This chain's CDR3 is CASSPAGYNSPLHF. The CDR3 DNA reads as TGTGCCAGCAGCCCGGCGGGGTATAATTCACCCCTCCACTTT.

The chain recombines TRBV28 with TRBJ1-2; D is possibly TRBD1 (5 bases). The CDR3 consists of 15 residues. Germline V lookup: CDR1 MDHEN, CDR2 SYDVKM. The V gene lost 8 bases and the J gene lost 5 bases, with 21 bases spanning the gap. As DNA, the CDR3 is TGTGCCAGCTGTCGACAGCGATCCTTTAGGTATGGCTACACCTTC. As protein: CASCRQRSFRYGYTF.

As concerns this clone: A read error may account for a junction end that differs from germline. The chain couples TRBV20-1 to TRBJ2-5; 7 bases are shared with TRBD1. This CDR3 has 10 amino acids. The V gene's germline CDR1 is DFQATT and CDR2 SNEGSKA (reference sequence). The CDR3 nucleotides read TGCAGTGCTGCCCGAGACAGGGAGAACTTC. Residues: CSAARDRENF.

The genes are TRBV14 and TRBJ2-7; maybe TRBD2 (6 bases). The V gene lost 1 base and the J gene lost 3 bases, with 13 bases spanning the gap. Germline lookup yields CDR1 SGHDN and CDR2 FVKESK. The CDR3 is made up of 15 amino acids. The DNA of the CDR3 is TGTGCCAGCAGCCAAGGGCGGGGAAGGAGCTACGAGCAGTACTTC. Protein product: CASSQGRGRSYEQYF.

J is TRBJ1-1 and V is TRBV4-1; the match to TRBD1 covers 9 bases. The CDR3 length is 15 residues. Trimming at V came to 1 base and at J to 4 bases, leaving 4 bases not matched to a gene. CDR1 and CDR2 (germline): MGHRA, YSYEKL. The CDR3 protein is CASSQAQGAATEAFF. CDR3 in DNA: TGCGCCAGCAGCCAAGCACAGGGGGCGGCCACTGAAGCTTTCTTT.

The chain joins TRBV30 to TRBJ2-2; TRBD1 matches 7 bases. The CDR3 runs to 13 residues. Looked up from germline, CDR1 is GTSNPN and CDR2 is SVGIG (reference sequence). J gave up 4 bases and V 5 bases, and 4 bases lay outside the gene matches. CDR3 in DNA: TGTGCCTGGCGGGGACAGAGCACCGGGGAGCTGTTTTTT. Its translation: CAWRGQSTGELFF.

The V gene is TRBV18, the J gene TRBJ1-3; the match to TRBD1 covers 8 bases. The CDR3 length is 17 residues. Trimming at V came to 1 base and at J to 0 bases, leaving 5 bases not matched to a gene. From germline, CDR1 is KGHSH and CDR2 LQKENI. The CDR3 protein is CASSPLAGQDSGNTIYF. Here the CDR3 DNA reads TGTGCCAGCTCACCACTCGCGGGACAGGACTCTGGAAACACCATATATTTT.

As for this clone: Other DNA variants within this sample encode the same CDR3. CDR3 protein: CAWSVLAGYNEQFF. The CDR3 region has the DNA TGTGCCTGGAGTGTACTAGCGGGTTACAATGAGCAGTTCTTC. V usage is TRBV30 and J usage is TRBJ2-1, with 9 bases matching TRBD2. V shed 0 bases and J 4 bases; nucleotides not matched to a gene: 1. Germline V gene lookup returns CDR1 GTSNPN and CDR2 SVGIG (reference sequence). The CDR3 is made up of 14 amino acids.

The chain recombines TRBV9 with TRBJ2-3; weak D call: TRBD2 (6 bases). There are 15 residues in the CDR3. Germline assignment: CDR1 SGDLS and CDR2 YYNGEE. Between the trimmed V and J ends, which lost 1 base and 5 bases, there was a span of 14 bases. The CDR3 DNA reads as TGTGCCAGCAGCGTAAGCTGGGCGGGGCAAGATACGCAGTATTTT. This gives the protein CASSVSWAGQDTQYF.

The chain carries TRBV28 and TRBJ2-1; the match to TRBD2 covers 10 bases. This CDR3 comprises 19 residues. After removal of 4 bases from V and 1 base from J, the junction contained 13 bases not matched to a gene. Germline loops: CDR1 MDHEN, CDR2 SYDVKM. CDR3 protein: CASSSLDYGLAASYNEQFF. The CDR3 DNA reads TGTGCCAGCAGTTCGCTAGACTATGGACTAGCGGCATCCTACAATGAGCAGTTCTTC.

J is TRBJ2-1 and V is TRBV19; TRBD1 is a possible D gene (5 bases). Trimming removed 7 bases from V and 6 bases from J, with 19 bases in between. Per germline, CDR1 LNHDA and CDR2 SQIVND (reference sequence). This CDR3 has 15 amino acids. Here the CDR3 reads CASTPTGPLGNEQFF. In nucleotides, the CDR3 is TGTGCCAGTACCCCCACAGGACCACTCGGCAATGAGCAGTTCTTC.

V is TRBV21-1 and J is TRBJ2-2; the table gives TRBD2 as D, unverified against the DNA. TRBV21-1 is a listed pseudogene. This CDR3 has 15 amino acids. The CDR3 spells CASTGTRKNTGELFF. CDR3 nucleotides: TGTGCCAGCACCGGGACTAGGAAGAACACCGGGGAGCTGTTTTTT.

The chain recombines TRBV9 with TRBJ1-2, with 7 bases matching TRBD1. Germline assignment: CDR1 SGDLS and CDR2 YYNGEE. The CDR3 length is 14 residues. With 6 bases clipped from V and 7 bases from J, the junction kept 12 bases outside the gene matches. The DNA for the CDR3 is TGTGCCAGCACCTACGACGAGGGGGCCGGTGGCTACACCTTC. Amino acid sequence: CASTYDEGAGGYTF.

The chain couples TRBV3-1 (or the pseudogene TRBV3-2) to TRBJ2-1; maybe TRBD2 (6 bases). The CDR3 is 12 amino acids. The V and J ends lost 5 bases and 11 bases respectively, with 13 bases between them. Germline values: CDR1 LGHDT, CDR2 YNNKEL (reference sequence). The chain's CDR3 is CASSRGTSKQFF. The CDR3 bases are TGTGCCAGCAGCAGGGGAACTAGCAAGCAGTTCTTC.

V is TRBV7-3 and J is TRBJ2-1, with 10 bases identical to TRBD2. The CDR3 spans 15 residues. Germline loops: CDR1 SGHTA, CDR2 FQGTGA. V was pared by 5 bases and J by 7 bases, with 8 bases of the junction left unmatched. The CDR3 sequence: CASSIGAGGLNEQFF. CDR3 DNA: TGTGCCAGCAGCATCGGAGCGGGAGGGCTGAATGAGCAGTTCTTC.

The V gene is TRBV20-1, the J gene TRBJ2-1, with TRBD2 matching over 12 bases. The CDR3 totals 17 residues. The germline V gene encodes CDR1 DFQATT and CDR2 SNEGSKA (reference sequence). The V segment lost 3 bases and the J segment 4 bases; nucleotides outside the gene matches: 10. The CDR3 bases are TGCAGTGCTAGTGGGGCTAGCGGGAGGGCCGGGTACAATGAGCAGTTCTTC. Translation gives CSASGASGRAGYNEQFF.

The V gene is TRBV9, the J gene TRBJ2-1; a possible D gene is TRBD1 (5 bases). Germline V lookup: CDR1 SGDLS, CDR2 YYNGEE. The CDR3 is made up of 16 amino acids. V gave up 0 bases and J gave up 7 bases, with 17 bases separating them. CDR3 sequence: CASSVGRTIRGNEQFF. DNA for the CDR3: TGTGCCAGCAGCGTAGGGCGGACCATAAGGGGTAATGAGCAGTTCTTC.

The chain combines TRBV7-2 with TRBJ2-7; TRBD2 matches 8 bases. Per germline, CDR1 SGHTA and CDR2 FQGNSA. The ends lost 2 bases at V and 5 bases at J; junction bases unmatched: 17. This CDR3 has 18 amino acids. This chain's CDR3 is CASSLWGAGVRRNDEQYF. For the CDR3, the DNA is TGTGCCAGCAGCTTATGGGGAGCGGGAGTAAGGCGTAACGACGAGCAGTACTTC.

This clone was seen only a few times. The V and J genes are TRBV30 and TRBJ1-4, with D maybe TRBD1 (6 bases). This CDR3 spans 16 amino acids. Germline loops: CDR1 GTSNPN, CDR2 SVGIG (reference sequence). V was trimmed by 3 bases and J by 8 bases, leaving 22 bases between them. CDR3 DNA sequence: TGTGCCTGGAGAGATGCACCGGACAGCAAGACAGAAAAACTGTTTTTT. This translates into CAWRDAPDSKTEKLFF.

The genes are TRBV30 and TRBJ2-7; weak D call: TRBD2 (5 bases). The CDR3 has 14 amino acids. Germline CDR1 GTSNPN, CDR2 SVGIG (reference sequence). V lost 0 bases, J lost 3 bases, and 12 bases lay in between. The CDR3 sequence is CAWSVGVGSYEQYF. Here the CDR3 DNA reads TGTGCCTGGAGTGTAGGAGTAGGGAGCTACGAGCAGTACTTC.

The chain employs TRBV10-3 and TRBJ2-7; 7 bases fit TRBD1. V gave up 6 bases and J gave up 0 bases; unmatched junction bases: 8. The CDR3 consists of 15 residues. Germline V lookup: CDR1 ENHRY, CDR2 SYGVKD. CDR3 nucleotides: TGTGCCATCAGCTACTCGACAGGGTTCTCCTACGAGCAGTACTTC. The encoded protein is CAISYSTGFSYEQYF.

The chain links TRBV5-4 to TRBJ2-1; 8 bases agree with TRBD2. With 1 base clipped from V and 0 bases from J, the junction kept 6 bases outside the gene matches. The CDR3 is 17 residues long. CDR1 is SGHNT and CDR2 is YYREEE in the germline V gene (reference sequence). In DNA form, the CDR3 reads TGTGCCAGCAGCTTGAAGACGGGAGGGGGCTCCTACAATGAGCAGTTCTTC. Its translation is CASSLKTGGGSYNEQFF.

This chain uses TRBV28 with TRBJ2-5, with D possibly matching TRBD2 (5 bases). The CDR3 covers 14 residues. The germline V and J ends were trimmed by 2 bases and 0 bases, with 7 bases remaining between them. Germline assignment: CDR1 MDHEN and CDR2 SYDVKM. In nucleotides, the CDR3 is TGTGCCAGCAGTTTACAGGACTACCAAGAGACCCAGTACTTC. This codes for CASSLQDYQETQYF.

This clone was counted a few times. V and J are TRBV11-3 and TRBJ2-2; weak D call: TRBD1 (5 bases). This CDR3 has 12 amino acids. V lost 5 bases and J lost 8, with 9 bases in between. Germline V gene data show CDR1 as SGHNT and CDR2 as YENEEA. As DNA, the CDR3 is TGTGCCAGCAGCCCCAGACAGGGGGAGCTGTTTTTT. It specifies CASSPRQGELFF. Full variable domain (rest looked up from reference TRBV11-3 and TRBJ2-2): EAGVVQSPRYKIIEKKQPVAFWCNPISGHNTLYWYLQNLGQGPELLIRYENEEAVDDSQLPKDRFSAERLKGVDSTLKIQPAELGDSAVYLCASSPRQGELFFGEGSRLTVL.

This clone has a single count. The chain links TRBV12-3 or TRBV12-4 to TRBJ2-5; tentative D call: TRBD1 (5 bases). V lost 0 bases and J 5 bases, leaving 7 bases between the germline ends. The CDR3 loop spans 13 amino acids. Written as DNA, the CDR3 is TGTGCCAGCAGTTTAGCCAGGGCCGAGACCCAGTACTTC. This encodes CASSLARAETQYF.

This chain links TRBV6-5 with TRBJ1-5; 9 bases are a match to TRBD1. CDR3 size: 14 residues. From germline, CDR1 is MNHEY and CDR2 SVGAGI. Trimming cost V 6 bases and J 1 base; bases outside gene matches: 1. In DNA, the CDR3 is TGTGCCAGCAGGACAGGGGGAAGCAATCAGCCCCAGCATTTT. This translates into CASRTGGSNQPQHF.

V is TRBV27 and J is TRBJ1-1; 8 bases map to TRBD1. The V gene's germline CDR1 is MNHEY and CDR2 SMNVEV (reference sequence). V was clipped by 2 bases and J by 7 bases; unmatched bases: 6. The CDR3 consists of 14 residues. The DNA for the CDR3 is TGTGCCAGCAGTTTAGAAGGACAGGGTAGTGAAGCTTTCTTT. This sequence encodes CASSLEGQGSEAFF.